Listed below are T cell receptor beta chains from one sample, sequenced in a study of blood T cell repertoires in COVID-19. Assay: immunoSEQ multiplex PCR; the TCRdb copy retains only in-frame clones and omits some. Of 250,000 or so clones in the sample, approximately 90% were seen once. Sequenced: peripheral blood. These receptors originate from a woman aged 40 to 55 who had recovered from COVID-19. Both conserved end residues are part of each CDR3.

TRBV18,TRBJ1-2,CASSPGGGYGYTF
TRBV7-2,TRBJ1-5,CASSLWANQPQHF
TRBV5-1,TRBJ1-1,CASSPSGRGGRNTEAFF
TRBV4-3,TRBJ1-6,CASSLDRDSPLHF
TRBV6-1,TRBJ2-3,CASSEARARDTQYF
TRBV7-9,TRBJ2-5,CASSPRQGETWGSQYF
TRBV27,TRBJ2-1,CASSHTSNEQFF
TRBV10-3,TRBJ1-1,CAISEGQAGTEAFF
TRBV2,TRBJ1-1,CASRWGVNTEAFF
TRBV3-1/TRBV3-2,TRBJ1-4,CASRQGRRNEKLFF
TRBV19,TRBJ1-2,CASSISGGYTF
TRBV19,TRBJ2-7,CASSIGGGVEQYF
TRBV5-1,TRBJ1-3,CASSTDGTNSYGNTIYF
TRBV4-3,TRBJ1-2,CASSQGPGTNYGYTF
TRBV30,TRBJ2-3,CAWEGDFTDTQYF
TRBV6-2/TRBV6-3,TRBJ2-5,CASSFSGRPETQYF
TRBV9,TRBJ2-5,CASSRRTGEETQYF
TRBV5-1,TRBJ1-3,CASSLTQTGRSGNTIYF
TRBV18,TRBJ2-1,CASSPSRGSGSPGNEQFF
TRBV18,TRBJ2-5,CASSPIQGDPGTQYF
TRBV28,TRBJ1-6,CASPDRANSPLHF
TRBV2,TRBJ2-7,CASRLSGPTYEQYF
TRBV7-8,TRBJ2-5,CASSLGASVETQYF